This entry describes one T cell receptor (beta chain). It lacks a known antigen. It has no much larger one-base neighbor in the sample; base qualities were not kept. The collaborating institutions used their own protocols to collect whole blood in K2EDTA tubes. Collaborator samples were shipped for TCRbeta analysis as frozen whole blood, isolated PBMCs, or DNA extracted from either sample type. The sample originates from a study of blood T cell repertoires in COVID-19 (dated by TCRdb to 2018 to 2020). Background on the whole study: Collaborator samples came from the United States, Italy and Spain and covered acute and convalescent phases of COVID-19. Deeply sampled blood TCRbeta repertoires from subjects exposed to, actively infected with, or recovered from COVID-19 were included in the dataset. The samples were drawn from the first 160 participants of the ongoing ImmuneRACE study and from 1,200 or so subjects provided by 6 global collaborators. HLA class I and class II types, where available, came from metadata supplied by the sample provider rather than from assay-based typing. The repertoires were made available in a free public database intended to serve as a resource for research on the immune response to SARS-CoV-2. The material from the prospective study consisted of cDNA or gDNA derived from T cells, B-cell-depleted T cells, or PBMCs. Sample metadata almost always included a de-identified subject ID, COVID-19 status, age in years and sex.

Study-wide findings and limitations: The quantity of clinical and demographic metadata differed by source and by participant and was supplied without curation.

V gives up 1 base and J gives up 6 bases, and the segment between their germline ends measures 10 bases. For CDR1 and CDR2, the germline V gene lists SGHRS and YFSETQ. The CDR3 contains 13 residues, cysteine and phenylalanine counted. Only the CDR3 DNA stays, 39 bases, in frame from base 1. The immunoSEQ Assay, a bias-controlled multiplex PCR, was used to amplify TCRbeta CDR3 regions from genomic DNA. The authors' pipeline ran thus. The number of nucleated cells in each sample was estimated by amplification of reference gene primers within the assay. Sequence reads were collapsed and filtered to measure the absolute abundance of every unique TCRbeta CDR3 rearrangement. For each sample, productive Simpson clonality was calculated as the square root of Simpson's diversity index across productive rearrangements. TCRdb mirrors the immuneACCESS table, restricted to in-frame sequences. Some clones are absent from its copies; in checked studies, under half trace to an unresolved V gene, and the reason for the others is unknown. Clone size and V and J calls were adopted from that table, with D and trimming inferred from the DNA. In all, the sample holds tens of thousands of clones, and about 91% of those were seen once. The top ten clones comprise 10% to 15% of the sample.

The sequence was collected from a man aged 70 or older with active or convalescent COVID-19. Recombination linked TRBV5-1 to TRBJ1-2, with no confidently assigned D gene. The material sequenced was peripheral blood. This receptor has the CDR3 CASSLMGEDGYTF. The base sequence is TGCGCCAGCAGCTTGATGGGAGAAGATGGCTACACCTTC.